This T cell receptor (beta chain) was retrieved from a study of response to subunit inactivated influenza vaccine. TCRdb re-analysed the RT-PCR reads in MiXCR, keeping a single row per CDR3 protein. The sample includes around 480,000 distinct CDR3 sequences, 9.5% to 12% seen only once; the top ten take less than 15%. Points from the study as a whole: Authors suggested each seasonal flu vaccination may recruit only limited numbers of new T cells.

This CDR3 is built from 14 residues. Losses at the gene ends were 3 bases for V and 3 bases for J; bases not matched to a gene: 5. Germline CDR1 is SGHRS and CDR2 is YFSETQ. On this clonotype itself: Its antigen is unidentified.

The clonotype originates from a man in his forties or fifties who received an inactivated influenza vaccine. The V call is TRBV5-1, the J call TRBJ2-5; 7 bases align to TRBD1. The sequencing used PBMCs from blood, collected more than 35 days after vaccination. CDR3 protein: CASSSGQVKETQYF. CDR3 coding DNA: TGCGCCAGCAGCTCCGGACAGGTTAAAGAGACCCAGTACTTC. Supplemented by reference TRBV5-1 and TRBJ2-5, the full variable domain reads KAGVTQTPRYLIKTRGQQVTLSCSPISGHRSVSWYQQTPGQGLQFLFEYFSETQRNKGNFPGRFSGRQFSNSRSEMNVSTLELGDSALYLCASSSGQVKETQYFGPGTRLLVL.